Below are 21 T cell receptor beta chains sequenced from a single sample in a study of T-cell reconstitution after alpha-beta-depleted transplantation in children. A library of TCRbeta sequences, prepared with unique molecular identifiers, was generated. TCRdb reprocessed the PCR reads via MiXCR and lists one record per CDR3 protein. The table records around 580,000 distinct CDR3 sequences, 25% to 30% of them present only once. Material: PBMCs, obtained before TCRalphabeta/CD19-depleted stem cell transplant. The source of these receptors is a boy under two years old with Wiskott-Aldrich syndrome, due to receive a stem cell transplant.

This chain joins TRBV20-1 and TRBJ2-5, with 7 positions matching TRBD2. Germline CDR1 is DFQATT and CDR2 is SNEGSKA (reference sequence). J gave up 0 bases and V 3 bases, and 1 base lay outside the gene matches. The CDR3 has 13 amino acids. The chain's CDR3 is CSARGGYQETQYF. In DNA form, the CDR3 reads TGCAGTGCTAGGGGGGGGTACCAAGAGACCCAGTACTTC.

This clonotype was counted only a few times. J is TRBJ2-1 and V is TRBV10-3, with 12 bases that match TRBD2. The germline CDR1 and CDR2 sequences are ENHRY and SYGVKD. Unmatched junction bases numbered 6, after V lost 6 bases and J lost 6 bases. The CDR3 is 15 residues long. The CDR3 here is CAIRIGLAGPNEQFF. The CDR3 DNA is TGTGCCATCAGAATTGGACTAGCGGGGCCCAATGAGCAGTTCTTC.

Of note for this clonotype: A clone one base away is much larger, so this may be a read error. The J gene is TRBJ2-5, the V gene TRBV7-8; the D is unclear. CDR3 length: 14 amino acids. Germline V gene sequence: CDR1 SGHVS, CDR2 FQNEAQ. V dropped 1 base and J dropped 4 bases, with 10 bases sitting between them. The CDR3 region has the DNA TGTGCCAGCAGCTTAGAAGGCACGGTAGAGACCCAGTACTTC. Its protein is CASSLEGTVETQYF. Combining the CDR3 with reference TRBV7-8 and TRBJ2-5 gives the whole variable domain GAGVSQSPRYKVAKRGQDVALRCDPISGHVSLFWYQQALGQGPEFLTYFQNEAQLDKSGLPSDRFFAERPEGSVSTLKIQRTQQEDSAVYLCASSLEGTVETQYFGPGTRLLVL.

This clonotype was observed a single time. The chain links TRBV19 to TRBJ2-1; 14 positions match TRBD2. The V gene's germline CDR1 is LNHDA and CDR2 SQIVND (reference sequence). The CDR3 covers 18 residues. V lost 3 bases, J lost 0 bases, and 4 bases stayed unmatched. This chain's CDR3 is CASSITGTSGSSYNEQFF. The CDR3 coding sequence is TGTGCCAGTAGTATCACCGGGACTAGCGGGAGCTCCTACAATGAGCAGTTCTTC.

This chain's CDR3 is CASSIQGFGETQYF. The CDR3 DNA reads as TGCGCCAGCAGCATACAGGGGTTCGGAGAGACCCAGTACTTC. The chain couples TRBV5-1 to TRBJ2-5; 7 bases match TRBD1. CDR1 and CDR2 from the germline V gene are SGHRS and YFSETQ. This CDR3 has 14 amino acids. Trimming at V came to 4 bases and at J to 4 bases, leaving 7 bases not matched to a gene. Variable domain in full (rest from reference TRBV5-1 and TRBJ2-5): KAGVTQTPRYLIKTRGQQVTLSCSPISGHRSVSWYQQTPGQGLQFLFEYFSETQRNKGNFPGRFSGRQFSNSRSEMNVSTLELGDSALYLCASSIQGFGETQYFGPGTRLLVL.

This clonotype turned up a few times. This CDR3 is CASSFTGYPYNSPLHF. The CDR3 DNA sequence: TGTGCCAGCAGCTTTACAGGGTATCCCTATAATTCACCCCTCCACTTT. The chain couples TRBV7-2 to TRBJ1-6; D possibly corresponds to TRBD1 (6 bases). The CDR3 contains 16 residues. The V end was cut by 3 bases, the J end by 2 bases, with 11 bases between. Per germline, CDR1 SGHTA and CDR2 FQGNSA.

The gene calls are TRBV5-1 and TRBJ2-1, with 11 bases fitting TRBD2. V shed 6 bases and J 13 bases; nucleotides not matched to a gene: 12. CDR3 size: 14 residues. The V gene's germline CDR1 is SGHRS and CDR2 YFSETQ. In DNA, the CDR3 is TGCGCCAGCAAAGGTACTAGCGGGAGCCACCCCCAGTTCTTC. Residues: CASKGTSGSHPQFF.

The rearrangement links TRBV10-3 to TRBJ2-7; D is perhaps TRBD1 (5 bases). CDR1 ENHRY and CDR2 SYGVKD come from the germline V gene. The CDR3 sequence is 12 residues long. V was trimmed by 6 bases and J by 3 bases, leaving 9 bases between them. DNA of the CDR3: TGTGCCATCAGGACAGAAAACTACGAGCAGTACTTC. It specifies CAIRTENYEQYF.

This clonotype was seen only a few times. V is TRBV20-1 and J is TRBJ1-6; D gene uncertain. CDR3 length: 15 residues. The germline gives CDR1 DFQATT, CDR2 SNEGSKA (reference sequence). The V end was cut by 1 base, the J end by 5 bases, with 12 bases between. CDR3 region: CSARGAGIDNSPLHF. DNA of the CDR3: TGCAGTGCTAGAGGGGCCGGGATTGATAATTCACCCCTCCACTTT.

CDR3 region: CASSLDVAGQSSYNEQFF. The CDR3, as DNA: TGCGCCAGCAGCTTGGATGTAGCGGGTCAAAGCTCCTACAATGAGCAGTTCTTC. This chain uses TRBV5-1 with TRBJ2-1; the match to TRBD2 covers 7 bases. CDR1 and CDR2 (germline): SGHRS, YFSETQ. Trimming cost V 0 bases and J 0 bases; bases outside gene matches: 9. CDR3 length equals 18 residues.

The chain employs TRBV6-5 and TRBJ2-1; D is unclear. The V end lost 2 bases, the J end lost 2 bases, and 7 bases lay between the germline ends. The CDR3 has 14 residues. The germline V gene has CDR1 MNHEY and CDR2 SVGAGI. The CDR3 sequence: CASSYGPTYNEQFF. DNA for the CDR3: TGTGCCAGCAGTTACGGCCCAACCTACAATGAGCAGTTCTTC.

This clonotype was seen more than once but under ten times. DNA for the CDR3: TGTGCCAGCAGTTTGGGACTAGCGGGAGCCCATGAGCAGTTCTTC. Translated, it gives CASSLGLAGAHEQFF. The chain joins TRBV11-2 to TRBJ2-1; 14 bases are shared with TRBD2. Germline CDR1 and CDR2: SGHAT and FQNNGV. The junction had 6 bases not matched to a gene; V was cut back by 6 bases and J by 8 bases. This CDR3 has 15 residues.

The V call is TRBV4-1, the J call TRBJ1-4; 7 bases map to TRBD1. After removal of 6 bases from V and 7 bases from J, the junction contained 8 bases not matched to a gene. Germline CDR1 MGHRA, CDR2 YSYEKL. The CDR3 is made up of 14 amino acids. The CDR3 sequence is CASSQTGVGEKLFF. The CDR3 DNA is TGCGCCAGCAGTCAAACAGGGGTGGGTGAAAAACTGTTTTTT.

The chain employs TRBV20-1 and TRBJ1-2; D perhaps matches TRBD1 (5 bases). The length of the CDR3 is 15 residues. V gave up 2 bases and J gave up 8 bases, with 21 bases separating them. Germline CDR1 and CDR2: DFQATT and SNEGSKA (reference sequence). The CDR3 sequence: CSARYSNSGTKGYTF. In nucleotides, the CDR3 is TGCAGTGCTAGATACTCAAATTCCGGGACGAAGGGCTACACCTTC.

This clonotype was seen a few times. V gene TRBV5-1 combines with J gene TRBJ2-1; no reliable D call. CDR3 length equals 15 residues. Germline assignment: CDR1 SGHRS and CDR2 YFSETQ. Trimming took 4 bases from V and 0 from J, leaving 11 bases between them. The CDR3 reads CASSRTFSSYNEQFF. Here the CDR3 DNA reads TGCGCCAGCAGCCGGACGTTTAGCTCCTACAATGAGCAGTTCTTC.

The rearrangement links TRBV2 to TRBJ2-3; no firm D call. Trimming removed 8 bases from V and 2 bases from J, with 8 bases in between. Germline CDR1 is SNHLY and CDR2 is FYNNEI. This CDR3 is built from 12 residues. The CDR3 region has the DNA TGTGCCAGCCAGCACTTCACAGATACGCAGTATTTT. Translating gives CASQHFTDTQYF.

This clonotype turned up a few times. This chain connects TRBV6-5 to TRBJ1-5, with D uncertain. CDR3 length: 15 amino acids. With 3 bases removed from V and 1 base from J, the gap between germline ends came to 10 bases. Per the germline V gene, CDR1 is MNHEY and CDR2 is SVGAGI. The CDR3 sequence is CASSYELSSNQPQHF. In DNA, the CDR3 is TGTGCCAGCAGTTATGAACTATCGAGCAATCAGCCCCAGCATTTT.

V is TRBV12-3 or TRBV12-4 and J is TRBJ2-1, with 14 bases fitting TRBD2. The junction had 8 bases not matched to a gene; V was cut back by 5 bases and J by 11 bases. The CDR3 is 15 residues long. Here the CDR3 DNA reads TGTGCCAGCAGTCCAAGGACTAGCGGGAGGTCAAAGCAGTTCTTC. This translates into CASSPRTSGRSKQFF.

This chain's CDR3 is CASSHTPGQGTDTQYF. Written as DNA, the CDR3 is TGCGCCAGCAGCCACACCCCGGGACAGGGGACAGATACGCAGTATTTT. The chain combines TRBV4-1 with TRBJ2-3, with 10 bases identical to TRBD1. V was clipped by 3 bases and J by 3 bases; unmatched bases: 6. Looked up from germline, CDR1 is MGHRA and CDR2 is YSYEKL. CDR3 length: 16 amino acids.

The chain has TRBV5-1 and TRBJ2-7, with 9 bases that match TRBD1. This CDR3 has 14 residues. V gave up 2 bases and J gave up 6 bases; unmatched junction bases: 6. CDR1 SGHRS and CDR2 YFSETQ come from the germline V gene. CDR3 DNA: TGCGCCAGCAGCTTCGGGACAGGGAATGGCGAGCAGTACTTC. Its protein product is CASSFGTGNGEQYF.

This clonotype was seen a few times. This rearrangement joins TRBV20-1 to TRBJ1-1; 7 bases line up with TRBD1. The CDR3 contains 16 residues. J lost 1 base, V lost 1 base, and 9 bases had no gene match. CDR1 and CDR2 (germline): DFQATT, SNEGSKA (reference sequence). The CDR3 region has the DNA TGCAGTGCTAGAGGAGACAGGGAAGCGGAGAACACTGAAGCTTTCTTT. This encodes CSARGDREAENTEAFF.